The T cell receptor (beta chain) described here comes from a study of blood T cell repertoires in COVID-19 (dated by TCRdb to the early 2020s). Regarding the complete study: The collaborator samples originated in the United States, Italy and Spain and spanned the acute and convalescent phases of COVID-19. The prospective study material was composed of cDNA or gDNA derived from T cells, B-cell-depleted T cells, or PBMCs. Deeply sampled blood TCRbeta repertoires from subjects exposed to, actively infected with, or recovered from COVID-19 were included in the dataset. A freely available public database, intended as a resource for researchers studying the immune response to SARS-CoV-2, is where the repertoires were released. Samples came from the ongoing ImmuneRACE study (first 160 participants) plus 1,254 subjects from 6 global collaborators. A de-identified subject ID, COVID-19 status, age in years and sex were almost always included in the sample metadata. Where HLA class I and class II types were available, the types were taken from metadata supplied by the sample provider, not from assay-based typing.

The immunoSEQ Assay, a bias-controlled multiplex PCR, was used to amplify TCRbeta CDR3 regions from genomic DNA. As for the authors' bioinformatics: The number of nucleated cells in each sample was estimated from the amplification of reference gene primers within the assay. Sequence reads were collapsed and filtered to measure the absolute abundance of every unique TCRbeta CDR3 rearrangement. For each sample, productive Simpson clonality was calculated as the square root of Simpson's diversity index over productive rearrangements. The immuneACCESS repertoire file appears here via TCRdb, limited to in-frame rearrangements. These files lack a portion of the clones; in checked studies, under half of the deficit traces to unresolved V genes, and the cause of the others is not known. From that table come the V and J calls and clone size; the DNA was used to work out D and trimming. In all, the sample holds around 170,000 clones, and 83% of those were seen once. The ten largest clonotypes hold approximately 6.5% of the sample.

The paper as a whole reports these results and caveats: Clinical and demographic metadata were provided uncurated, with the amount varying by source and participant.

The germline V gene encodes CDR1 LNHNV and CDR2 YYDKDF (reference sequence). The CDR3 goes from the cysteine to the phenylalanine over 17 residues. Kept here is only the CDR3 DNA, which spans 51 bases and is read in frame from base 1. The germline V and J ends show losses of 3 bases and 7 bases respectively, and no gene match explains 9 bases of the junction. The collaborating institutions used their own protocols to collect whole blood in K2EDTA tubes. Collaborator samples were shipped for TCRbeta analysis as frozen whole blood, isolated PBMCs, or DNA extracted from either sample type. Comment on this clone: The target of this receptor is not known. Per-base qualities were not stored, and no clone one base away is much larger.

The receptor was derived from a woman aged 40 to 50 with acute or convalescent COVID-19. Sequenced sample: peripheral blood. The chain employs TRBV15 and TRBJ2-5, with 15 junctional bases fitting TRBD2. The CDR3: CATSRGLAGGPWGTQYF. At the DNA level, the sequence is TGTGCCACCAGCAGGGGACTAGCGGGGGGCCCATGGGGGACCCAGTACTTC.